This T cell receptor (beta chain) was sequenced during a study of OX40 agonist ivuxolimab in advanced cancers. Context from the whole study: Ivuxolimab was a fully human IgG2 agonistic monoclonal antibody targeting the costimulatory receptor OX40 (CD134). Intravenous ivuxolimab was administered to patients every 2 weeks at six dose levels: 0.01, 0.1, 0.3, 1.5, 3 and 10 mg/kg. Of the approximately 54 patients in dose escalation, around 20 had hepatocellular carcinoma, about 15 had melanoma, 9 had renal cell carcinoma and 9 had head and neck cancer. A male proportion of around 83% and a mean age of about 60 years, ranging from roughly 20 to 80, were recorded for the dose-escalation cohort. Prior anti-PD-1, anti-PD-L1 or anti-CTLA-4 therapy was permitted, and checkpoint inhibitors had been received by 30% to 40% of dose-escalation patients. Partial responses occurred in three dose-escalation patients: two with cutaneous melanoma and one with hepatocellular carcinoma. The purpose of peripheral TCRbeta sequencing was to test whether ivuxolimab changed TCR sequence diversity and led to clonal T-cell expansion. The paper describes the monotherapy dose-escalation part (N ≈ 50 patients) of the phase I trial of ivuxolimab. Summary of the overall study and its limitations: After ivuxolimab, expanded clones were on average more numerous among CD8+ T cells than among CD4+ T cells. At doses from 0.1 to 3.0 mg/kg, clonal expansion was seen in both CD4+ and CD8+ blood T cells between baseline and week 6. Low levels of normalized T-cell clonal expansion were also seen in some patients who did not respond. The antigen specificity of the clonally expanded peripheral T cells was not determined. Partial responders in the 0.1-3.0 mg/kg groups had among the lowest normalized peripheral clonal expansion, especially among CD8+ T cells.

Patients with a history of autoimmune disease or receiving systemic immunosuppression were excluded from the trial. Peripheral blood for TCR sequencing was collected from all dose cohorts at baseline, on cycle 4 day 1, and on cycle 7 day 1. The samples were drawn from a first-in-human, open-label, multicenter phase I dose-escalation trial of ivuxolimab. Adults with locally advanced or metastatic melanoma, renal cell, hepatocellular, or head and neck squamous cell carcinoma were enrolled in the trial. Before TCR sequencing, CD4+ T cells and CD8+ T cells were sorted from peripheral blood as separate populations. For sequencing of the TCRbeta CDR3 region, genomic DNA was extracted from the sorted cells. The immunoSEQ Assay was used to sequence the TCRbeta CDR3 regions. This is the immuneACCESS table as TCRdb keeps it, with only in-frame sequences that have V and J called. A part of the clones is gone; compared with another copy, unresolved V genes explain less than half, and the rest is unexplained. Recorded for this sample are over 85,000 clones; about 80% of them occurred a single time. The ten largest clones add up to roughly 1.5% of the sample.

The CDR1 and CDR2 encoded by the germline V gene are SGHVS and FNYEAQ. Trimming takes 0 bases from V and 7 bases from J, and the germline ends sit 1 base apart. From the cysteine up to the phenylalanine, the CDR3 has a length of 12 residues. Just the 36-base CDR3 DNA is kept, in frame starting at base 1. This clone came up a few times. The target of this receptor is not known. No base quality information exists; no much larger clone differs at one position. Material: CD4+ or CD8+ T cells sorted from blood, obtained in a trial of the OX40 agonist ivuxolimab. This sequence was found in an adult with an advanced solid tumor such as melanoma, head and neck, liver or kidney cancer. In this chain, TRBV7-6 is recombined with TRBJ1-6; the D gene is not confidently resolved. Here the CDR3 is given as CASSLANSPLHF. DNA sequence: TGTGCCAGCAGCTTAGCGAATTCACCCCTCCACTTT.